The present T cell receptor (beta chain) was sequenced within a study of cytomegalovirus exposure and HLA in healthy donors. Study results and limitations: It was approximately 150 TCR beta chains that were listed as cytomegalovirus-associated. First-cohort TCR clusters tended to co-occur in the 90 to 150 validation repertoires, a later analysis found.

Only in-frame clones appear in the TCRdb table, and some are missing; sequencing was by immunoSEQ multiplex PCR. Of about 56,000 clones listed, over 90% are singletons. Turning to this clone: Its specificity is not known.

The V gene end was trimmed by 6 bases and the J gene end by 10 bases; junction bases not matched to a gene: 7. This CDR3 is built from 15 residues. CDR1 and CDR2 from the germline V gene are SGHTA and FQGNSA. The receptor was isolated from a woman aged 18 to 35 in good health and CMV-seronegative. The chain uses TRBV7-2 and TRBJ2-1, with 15 bases aligning to TRBD2. The sequencing sample was made of PBMCs. The CDR3 loop is CASRERTSGRGEQFF. For the CDR3, the DNA is TGTGCCAGCAGAGAAAGGACTAGCGGGAGGGGGGAGCAGTTCTTC.